The next 2 T cell receptor beta chains were all read from a single sample in a study of CD8+ T cells in alopecia areata. Isolated RNA was reverse transcribed into cDNA used as the sequencing template. This table comes from immunoSEQ multiplex PCR, and its TCRdb copy is limited to in-frame clones, with some not included. The sample has around 190,000 clones; 50% to 70% are singletons. Treatment noted: oral pan-JAK inhibitor, 5-10 mg twice daily. The material sequenced was CD4+ T cells sorted from blood, taken around week 47, from a patient treated with tofacitinib. These receptors were obtained from a human donor with alopecia areata.

In nucleotides, the CDR3 is TGTGCCAGCTCCACCGGTCAAGGGCTTCAGCCCCAGCATTTT. Its protein product is CASSTGQGLQPQHF. This rearrangement joins TRBV7-2 to TRBJ1-5, with D hard to call. Germline V gene lookup returns CDR1 SGHTA and CDR2 FQGNSA. Trimming took off 8 bases at V and 6 bases at J, with 17 bases between the two ends. The CDR3 spans 14 residues.

The chain links TRBV30 to TRBJ2-3; D is undetermined. V was cut by 2 bases and J by 6 bases, with 6 bases left in between. The CDR3 extends over 11 amino acids. Germline loops: CDR1 GTSNPN, CDR2 SVGIG (reference sequence). DNA of the CDR3: TGTGCCTGGAGTCCTAGGGATACGCAGTATTTT. Its protein product is CAWSPRDTQYF.